This T cell receptor (beta chain) stems from a study of CD8+CD57+ T cells in acquired aplastic anemia. Whole-study context: Yields of DNA that came from sorted CD4+ and CD8+ cells averaged 3.2 ug.

CDR3 and TCR beta VDJ profiling relied on a genomic DNA template. TCRdb passed the reads through MiXCR, listing each CDR3 protein once. The sample lists some 160,000 distinct CDR3 sequences; around half were seen once. This CDR3 comprises 14 residues. Germline loops: CDR1 SGHRS, CDR2 YFSETQ. V was pared by 4 bases and J by 3 bases, with 4 bases of the junction left unmatched. CD8+CD57+ cell expansion had been shown by flow cytometry in patients chosen for sequencing. This clonotype was counted at least ten times. The TCR comes from a human donor with aplastic anemia. The rearrangement uses TRBV5-1 and TRBJ1-1; TRBD1 matches 9 bases. Material for sequencing was sorted CD4+, CD8+, or CD8+CD57+ T cells (not recorded which) from PBMCs. CDR3 sequence: CASSVGQGHTEAFF. CDR3 DNA: TGCGCCAGCAGCGTGGGACAGGGACACACTGAAGCTTTCTTT.